The rows below give T cell receptor beta chains drawn from one sample of a study of blood T cell repertoires in COVID-19. Clones were read by immunoSEQ multiplex PCR, and TCRdb kept only the in-frame ones, dropping some. The sample holds roughly 310,000 clones, 90% seen once. The sample comprised PBMCs or T cells enriched from blood (not recorded which). These receptor sequences come from a man in his sixties who had recovered from COVID-19. Each CDR3 is given with its conserved first and last residue. D genes are given only for firm matches. The size field is filled for only some rows; it gives once, few, many or a size class.

D gene: TRBD1
J gene: TRBJ1-5
clone size: .
V gene: TRBV11-2
CDR3 length: 14
CDR3 protein: CASSLDRAGQPQHF
CDR3 DNA: TGTGCCAGCAGCCTCGACAGGGCCGGTCAGCCCCAGCATTTT

D gene: TRBD1
J gene: TRBJ1-1
clone size: .
V gene: TRBV7-9
CDR3 length: 12
CDR3 protein: CASSFGQGEAFF
CDR3 DNA: TGTGCCAGCAGCTTCGGACAGGGGGAAGCTTTCTTT

D gene: .
J gene: TRBJ2-3
clone size: .
V gene: TRBV7-3
CDR3 length: 16
CDR3 protein: CASSLLAGGSTDTQYF
CDR3 DNA: TGTGCCAGCAGCTTATTAGCAGGGGGGTCCACAGATACGCAGTATTTT

D gene: .
J gene: TRBJ1-2
clone size: .
V gene: TRBV6-6
CDR3 length: 12
CDR3 protein: CASSYTRDGYTF
CDR3 DNA: TGTGCCAGCAGTTACACCAGGGATGGCTACACCTTC

D gene: .
J gene: TRBJ2-1
clone size: many
V gene: TRBV9
CDR3 length: 16
CDR3 protein: CASSVLEGQPDNEQFF
CDR3 DNA: TGTGCCAGCAGCGTTCTTGAGGGACAACCCGACAATGAGCAGTTCTTC

D gene: .
J gene: TRBJ2-1
clone size: .
V gene: TRBV5-6
CDR3 length: 12
CDR3 protein: CASSLGELEQFF
CDR3 DNA: TGTGCCAGCAGCTTGGGAGAGCTTGAGCAGTTCTTC

D gene: .
J gene: TRBJ1-6
clone size: .
V gene: TRBV5-1
CDR3 length: 14
CDR3 protein: CASSDDWDSRPLHF
CDR3 DNA: TGCGCCAGCAGTGACGATTGGGACTCACGACCCCTCCACTTT

D gene: .
J gene: TRBJ1-6
clone size: .
V gene: TRBV7-2
CDR3 length: 16
CDR3 protein: CASSPSVTMLDSPLHF
CDR3 DNA: TGTGCCAGCAGCCCTTCCGTTACTATGCTTGATTCACCCCTCCACTTT

D gene: .
J gene: TRBJ1-5
clone size: once
V gene: TRBV30
CDR3 length: 16
CDR3 protein: CAWSSYRDGYNQPQHF
CDR3 DNA: TGTGCCTGGAGTTCCTACAGGGATGGTTACAATCAGCCCCAGCATTTT

D gene: TRBD1
J gene: TRBJ1-1
clone size: .
V gene: TRBV4-3
CDR3 length: 16
CDR3 protein: CASSQPNRQGATEAFF
CDR3 DNA: TGCGCCAGCAGCCAACCGAACCGACAGGGGGCGACTGAAGCTTTCTTT

D gene: .
J gene: TRBJ1-3
clone size: .
V gene: TRBV9
CDR3 length: 14
CDR3 protein: CASSWTEAGNTIYF
CDR3 DNA: TGTGCCAGCAGTTGGACAGAGGCTGGAAACACCATATATTTT

D gene: .
J gene: TRBJ1-3
clone size: .
V gene: TRBV7-6
CDR3 length: 15
CDR3 protein: CASSLKGHSGNTIYF
CDR3 DNA: TGTGCCAGCAGCTTGAAGGGACACTCTGGAAACACCATATATTTT

D gene: .
J gene: TRBJ1-1
clone size: .
V gene: TRBV7-9
CDR3 length: 13
CDR3 protein: CASSLGTSTEAFF
CDR3 DNA: TGTGCCAGCAGCTTAGGTACTTCAACTGAAGCTTTCTTT

D gene: .
J gene: TRBJ2-1
clone size: .
V gene: TRBV14
CDR3 length: 12
CDR3 protein: CASSQVLNEQFF
CDR3 DNA: TGTGCCAGCAGCCAAGTTCTCAATGAGCAGTTCTTC

D gene: TRBD1
J gene: TRBJ1-6
clone size: few
V gene: TRBV4-3
CDR3 length: 16
CDR3 protein: CASSPGGRTGASPLHF
CDR3 DNA: TGCGCCAGCAGCCCCGGGGGTAGGACAGGGGCCTCACCCCTCCACTTT

D gene: .
J gene: TRBJ1-2
clone size: .
V gene: TRBV5-1
CDR3 length: 13
CDR3 protein: CASSPRDFYGYTF
CDR3 DNA: TGCGCCAGCAGCCCCAGGGATTTCTATGGCTACACCTTC

D gene: .
J gene: TRBJ2-3
clone size: .
V gene: TRBV12-3/TRBV12-4
CDR3 length: 11
CDR3 protein: CASSLVNTQYF
CDR3 DNA: TGTGCCAGCAGTTTAGTTAATACGCAGTATTTT

D gene: .
J gene: TRBJ2-1
clone size: .
V gene: TRBV11-2
CDR3 length: 18
CDR3 protein: CASSLNWGGGSRYNEQFF
CDR3 DNA: TGTGCCAGCAGCTTAAACTGGGGGGGCGGGAGTAGGTACAATGAGCAGTTCTTC

D gene: .
J gene: TRBJ2-7
clone size: .
V gene: TRBV3-1/TRBV3-2
CDR3 length: 14
CDR3 protein: CASSPRTLAYEQYF
CDR3 DNA: TGTGCCAGCAGCCCAAGGACACTGGCCTACGAGCAGTACTTC

D gene: .
J gene: TRBJ1-1
clone size: .
V gene: TRBV2
CDR3 length: 15
CDR3 protein: CASSGEGRRNTEAFF
CDR3 DNA: TGTGCCAGCAGTGGGGAGGGGAGGAGGAACACTGAAGCTTTCTTT

D gene: TRBD2
J gene: TRBJ2-1
clone size: .
V gene: TRBV28
CDR3 length: 16
CDR3 protein: CASSFSGLPSYNEQFF
CDR3 DNA: TGTGCCAGCAGTTTCTCGGGACTACCCTCCTACAATGAGCAGTTCTTC

D gene: .
J gene: TRBJ2-5
clone size: .
V gene: TRBV21-1
CDR3 length: 15
CDR3 protein: CASSITSGREETQYF
CDR3 DNA: TGTGCCAGCAGCATTACTAGCGGGAGGGAAGAGACCCAGTACTTC

D gene: .
J gene: TRBJ1-5
clone size: .
V gene: TRBV4-3
CDR3 length: 12
CDR3 protein: CAPGTLKNTQHF
CDR3 DNA: TGCGCCCCCGGGACATTAAAGAACACCCAGCATTTT